This T cell receptor beta chain was found in a study of blood T cell repertoires in COVID-19. Study as a whole: COVID-19 samples, acute and convalescent, were from the United States, Italy and Spain.

The germline CDR1 and CDR2 sequences are SGHTA and FQGNSA. V lost 6 bases and J lost 8; bases outside the gene matches: 9. The CDR3 spans 13 residues. Per the original data handling: It was from reference gene primer amplification that nucleated cell counts were estimated. Sequencing was performed with immunoSEQ multiplex PCR; in TCRdb, only in-frame clones are kept and a portion is missing. Clonal size and the V and J genes are those of that table, whereas D and trimming came from the DNA. The sample shows about 120,000 clones, approximately 91% of them seen only once. The TCR comes from a woman at least 80 years old with acute or convalescent COVID-19. Input material: peripheral blood. V usage is TRBV7-2 and J usage is TRBJ1-2; 7 nucleotides agree with TRBD1. CDR3 amino acids: CASRYTQGEGYTF. CDR3 DNA: TGTGCCAGCAGATATACTCAGGGGGAAGGCTACACCTTC.